The entry below describes one TCR beta chain. Its antigen is currently not known. No much larger clone is present one base from it, and per-base qualities are unavailable. In the paper's terms, the treatment or condition label means: roughly 10-day PBMC culture with coronavirus spike peptide pools or control peptides (ViraFEST assay). The ViraFEST assay was used in the study, in which antigen-specific T cells were expanded with peptide pools and expanded clonotypes were subsequently identified by TCR sequencing. Positive SARS-CoV-2 PCR tests in the convalescent patients dated from March to December 2020, before Alpha, Beta and Delta variants emerged in the United States. Around 2 million PBMCs per well were cultured in IMDM with roughly 5.5% human AB serum and approximately 9.1 IU/ml IL-2, plus 10 ug/ml peptide pools. Half of the culture medium was replaced with fresh IL-2-containing medium on days 3 and 7. CD4+ T cells were isolated after around 11 days of culture through negative selection using the EasySep CD4+ T cell isolation kit. Ficoll-Paque Plus gradient centrifugation was used to isolate PBMCs from whole blood, and the isolated PBMCs were then either used fresh or cryopreserved at -140C. Culture conditions were generally each tested in triplicate wells.

This record belongs to a study of vaccination and CD4 T cells after COVID-19 (dated by TCRdb to 2021 to 2024). Regarding the study in general: SARS-CoV-2 positivity had been established in the convalescent patients by nasal swab PCR, and mild disease was recorded in roughly ten of these patients and severe disease in one. The convalescent cohort comprised six males and four females, including two Hispanic individuals, seven Caucasians, two Asians and one multiracial person. Participants got two doses of the Pfizer-BioNTech BNT162b2 vaccine (n=8) or two doses of the Moderna mRNA-1273 vaccine (n=2). Post-COVID blood samples from convalescent patients were collected a median of 101 days after diagnosis, with a range of about 35 to 180 days. Post-vaccine blood samples were obtained a median of approximately 74 days after the second vaccine dose, with a range of about 12 to 241 days. The cultures were stimulated with overlapping spike peptide pools from SARS-CoV-2 and from the common cold coronaviruses HCoV-NL63, HCoV-OC43 and HCoV-229E. Control cultures used a CEFX viral epitope pool as positive control, an HIV-1 Nef peptide pool as negative control, or no peptide. The spike-specific CD4+ TCR repertoire was compared before and after mRNA vaccination in ten to eleven COVID-19 convalescent patients and a handful of infection-naive healthy vaccine recipients.

Libraries were prepared through PCR. DNA from cultured CD4+ T cells was subjected to TCR sequencing with the Oncomine TCR Beta short-read assay at the Johns Hopkins FTIC core. The QIAamp micro DNA kit was used to extract genomic DNA from the cultured CD4+ T cells. The Oncomine TCR Beta libraries from cultured CD4+ T cells were pooled using unique dual indexes and then sequenced on an Illumina iSeq 100. The authors' pipeline ran thus. Non-productive sequences were removed, and CDR3s that did not start with C, did not end with F or W, or were shorter than 7 amino acids were discarded. The MANAFEST web application was used to identify antigen-specific clonotypes by comparing peptide-stimulated wells against reference wells and other culture wells. For a clone to be called positive, the clone needed an FDR below 0.05, an odds ratio above 5, and a productive frequency above 0.1% in at least two of three replicate wells. A clonotype was classed as cross-reactive if the clonotype showed significant expansion both in SARS-CoV-2 spike wells and in at least one common cold coronavirus spike condition. CDR3 homology was assessed with Levenshtein distances (stringdist) and unrooted phylogenetic trees (ape) in R version 3.6.1. TCRdb cleaned the public reads at Q25 with fastp, built clones with MiXCR and kept in-frame beta chains. When rows share a CDR3 protein, they turn into one entry using the most common DNA and genes. V and J calls and clone size were set by TCRdb, not the authors. This sample has 15,000 to 20,000 distinct CDR3 sequences in its table, and 50% of those were observed once. The ten largest clones capture roughly 6.3% of the sample.

Here is what the overall study found, with its caveats: The number of convalescent patients in the study was relatively small, and the study did not examine early timepoints following natural infection. In convalescent patients, a median around 86% of post-vaccine SARS-CoV-2-reactive clones were detected only after vaccination, suggesting vaccine-specific priming. Of the vaccine-specific clones in convalescent patients, 304 of 307, or nearly all, reacted only to SARS-CoV-2 spike and did not cross-react with common cold coronaviruses. The median number of SARS-CoV-2-reactive clonotypes rose from under 25 after infection to 38 after vaccination, but the change was not significant.

Sequenced input: CD4+ T cells from blood, cultured in vitro. The TCR comes from a human donor who had recovered from COVID-19.

CDR3 sequence: CASRSPTGELFF. In nucleotides, the sequence is TGTGCCAGCCGTAGTCCCACCGGGGAGCTGTTTTTT. This chain joins TRBV6-1 to TRBJ2-2; no D gene can be assigned with confidence. The CDR3 has 12 amino acids, counting the end cysteine and phenylalanine. The retained sequence is limited to the CDR3, 36 bases, with the frame set at the first base. V loses 8 bases of germline sequence and J loses 4 bases, and the interval between the two ends is 8 bases. The germline V gene sets CDR1 to MNHNS and CDR2 to SASEGT.